Shown below are 9 T cell receptor beta chains from a single sample sequenced in a study of blood T cell repertoires in COVID-19. The protocol was immunoSEQ multiplex PCR, while the TCRdb copy is restricted to in-frame clones and leaves out a portion. The data contain a few hundred thousand clones, about 80% of them singletons. The sample was peripheral blood. These receptors all stem from a woman over 75 with acute or convalescent COVID-19.

The V gene is TRBV7-9, the J gene TRBJ1-1; 7 bases line up with TRBD1. J gave up 3 bases and V 4 bases, and 8 bases lay outside the gene matches. The germline gives CDR1 SEHNR, CDR2 FQNEAQ (reference sequence). This CDR3 has 15 amino acids. The CDR3 DNA sequence: TGTGCCAGCAGCTCACCTTCCGGACAGGACACTGAAGCTTTCTTT. Its protein product is CASSSPSGQDTEAFF.

This chain joins TRBV20-1 and TRBJ2-7, with 11 bases identical to TRBD2. Germline V gene data show CDR1 as DFQATT and CDR2 as SNEGSKA (reference sequence). The CDR3 has 14 amino acids. The J segment lost 3 bases and the V segment lost 3 bases, leaving 4 bases of the junction unmatched. CDR3 amino acids: CSASKTSGVYEQYF. CDR3 sequence (DNA): TGCAGTGCTAGTAAGACTAGCGGGGTCTACGAGCAGTACTTC.

This clone was seen once. The V call is TRBV6-5, the J call TRBJ2-7, with TRBD2 identical over 10 bases. J lost 3 bases, V lost 1 base, and 3 bases had no gene match. The CDR3 loop spans 15 amino acids. Per the germline V gene, CDR1 is MNHEY and CDR2 is SVGAGI. For the CDR3, the DNA is TGTGCCAGCAGTTACTACCAGCGGGGGGGCTACGAGCAGTACTTC. Translating it yields CASSYYQRGGYEQYF.

The rearrangement links TRBV5-6 to TRBJ1-5; tentative D call: TRBD1 (6 bases). Germline V gene sequence: CDR1 SGHDT, CDR2 YYEEEE. This CDR3 is built from 13 residues. V lost 1 base, J lost 5 bases, and 7 bases lay in between. CDR3 DNA: TGTGCCAGCAGCTTGAGGGGGTATCAGCCCCAGCATTTT. This encodes CASSLRGYQPQHF.

This clone was recorded a few times. This rearrangement joins TRBV6-5 to TRBJ2-4, with D possibly TRBD2 on 5 matching bases. The germline V and J ends were trimmed by 0 bases and 7 bases, with 10 bases remaining between them. CDR1 is MNHEY and CDR2 is SVGAGI in the germline V gene. The CDR3 consists of 14 residues. CDR3 loop: CASSYSYSGNIQYF. The CDR3 bases are TGTGCCAGCAGTTACTCGTATTCGGGGAACATTCAGTACTTC.

This clone was recorded a few times. This chain uses TRBV20-1 with TRBJ1-1; D gene ambiguous. CDR3 length equals 11 residues. V was clipped by 1 base and J by 7 bases, with 7 bases between them. Germline V gene sequence: CDR1 DFQATT, CDR2 SNEGSKA (reference sequence). The CDR3 sequence is CSARGGSEAFF. The CDR3 DNA sequence: TGCAGTGCTAGAGGTGGGAGTGAAGCTTTCTTT.

This chain uses TRBV19 with TRBJ2-3; the match to TRBD1 covers 10 bases. Per the germline V gene, CDR1 is LNHDA and CDR2 is SQIVND (reference sequence). The J segment lost 4 bases and the V segment lost 7 bases, leaving 5 bases of the junction unmatched. CDR3 size: 14 residues. The DNA for the CDR3 is TGTGCCAGTAACCCGACAGGGGGCGCAGATACGCAGTATTTT. Residues: CASNPTGGADTQYF.

This rearrangement joins TRBV5-1 to TRBJ1-6; D possibly corresponds to TRBD1 (5 bases). The V and J ends lost 0 bases and 6 bases respectively, with 10 bases between them. The CDR3 contains 15 residues. Germline assignment: CDR1 SGHRS and CDR2 YFSETQ. CDR3 DNA sequence: TGCGCCAGCAGCTTGGGGGCAGGGTCTAATTCACCCCTCCACTTT. It is translated as CASSLGAGSNSPLHF. The complete variable domain, with remaining parts taken from reference TRBV5-1 and TRBJ1-6, reads KAGVTQTPRYLIKTRGQQVTLSCSPISGHRSVSWYQQTPGQGLQFLFEYFSETQRNKGNFPGRFSGRQFSNSRSEMNVSTLELGDSALYLCASSLGAGSNSPLHFGNGTRLTVT.

The rearrangement uses TRBV28 and TRBJ1-5, with 10 bases fitting TRBD1. Germline CDR1 reads MDHEN; CDR2 reads SYDVKM. V shed 10 bases, J shed 2 bases, and the junction held 11 bases outside the gene matches. CDR3 length equals 16 residues. The CDR3 sequence is CATRDRGGLGNQPQHF. The DNA of the CDR3 is TGTGCCACCCGGGACAGGGGTGGTTTGGGCAATCAGCCCCAGCATTTT.